One sample yielded the 2 T cell receptor beta chains listed below, sequenced in a study of blood T cell repertoires in COVID-19. The protocol was immunoSEQ multiplex PCR, while the TCRdb copy is restricted to in-frame clones and leaves out a portion. The repertoire includes roughly 250,000 clones, approximately 85% of them detected once, and around 0.97% sits in the top ten. Input material: peripheral blood. These receptors all stem from a man aged 35 to 55 with acute or convalescent COVID-19.

V usage is TRBV5-4 and J usage is TRBJ2-2; 7 bases map to TRBD1. CDR3 size: 13 residues. V was pared by 1 base and J by 9 bases, with 3 bases of the junction left unmatched. Germline V gene sequence: CDR1 SGHNT, CDR2 YYREEE (reference sequence). In nucleotides, the CDR3 is TGTGCCAGCAGCTTGACAGGGGTGAGGGAGCTGTTTTTT. Translating it yields CASSLTGVRELFF.

The chain recombines TRBV4-3 with TRBJ2-4; weak D call: TRBD2 (5 bases). Looked up from germline, CDR1 is LGHNA and CDR2 is YSLEER. This CDR3 comprises 15 residues. Trimming removed 4 bases from V and 1 base from J, with 11 bases in between. CDR3 nucleotides: TGCGCCAGCAGCCCCACCGGGGATGCCAAAAACATTCAGTACTTC. Translating it yields CASSPTGDAKNIQYF.